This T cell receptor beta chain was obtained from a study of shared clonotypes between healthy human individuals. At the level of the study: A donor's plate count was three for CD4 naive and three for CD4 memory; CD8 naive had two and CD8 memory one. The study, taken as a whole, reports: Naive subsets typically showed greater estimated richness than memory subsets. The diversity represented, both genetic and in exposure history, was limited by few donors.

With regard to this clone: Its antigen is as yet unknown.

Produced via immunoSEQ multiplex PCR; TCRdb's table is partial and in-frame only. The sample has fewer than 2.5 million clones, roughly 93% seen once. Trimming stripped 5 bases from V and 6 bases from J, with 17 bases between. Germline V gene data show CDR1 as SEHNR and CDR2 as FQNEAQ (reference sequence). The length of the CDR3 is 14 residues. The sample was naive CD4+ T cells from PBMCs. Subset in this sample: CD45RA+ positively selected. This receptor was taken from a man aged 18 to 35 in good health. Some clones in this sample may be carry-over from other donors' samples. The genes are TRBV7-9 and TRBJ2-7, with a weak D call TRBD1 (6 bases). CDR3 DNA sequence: TGTGCCAGCAGCCCGCTTTCAGGACAGACCGAGCAGTACTTC. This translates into CASSPLSGQTEQYF.